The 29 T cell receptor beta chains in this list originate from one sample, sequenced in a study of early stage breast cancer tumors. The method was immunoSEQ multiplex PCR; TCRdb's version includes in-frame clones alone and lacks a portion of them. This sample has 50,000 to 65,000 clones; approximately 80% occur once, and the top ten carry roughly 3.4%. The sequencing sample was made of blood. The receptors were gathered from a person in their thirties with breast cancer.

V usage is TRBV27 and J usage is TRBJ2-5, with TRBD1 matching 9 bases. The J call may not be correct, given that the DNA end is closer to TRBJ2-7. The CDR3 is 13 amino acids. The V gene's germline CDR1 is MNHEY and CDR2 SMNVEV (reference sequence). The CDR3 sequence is CASSLTGGYEQYF. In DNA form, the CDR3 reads TGTGCCAGCAGTTTGACAGGGGGCTACGAGCAGTACTTC.

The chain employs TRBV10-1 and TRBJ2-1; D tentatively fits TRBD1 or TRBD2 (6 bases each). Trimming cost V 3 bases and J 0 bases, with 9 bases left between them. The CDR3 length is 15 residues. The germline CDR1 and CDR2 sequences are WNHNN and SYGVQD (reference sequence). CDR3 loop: CASSEGGSSYNEQFF. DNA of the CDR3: TGCGCCAGCAGTGAAGGGGGGAGCTCCTACAATGAGCAGTTCTTC.

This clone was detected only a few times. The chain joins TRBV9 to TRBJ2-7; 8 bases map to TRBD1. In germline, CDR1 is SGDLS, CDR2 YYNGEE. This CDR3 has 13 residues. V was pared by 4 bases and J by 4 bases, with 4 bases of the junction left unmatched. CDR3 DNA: TGTGCCAGCAGCCAACAGGGGGAGTACGAGCAGTACTTC. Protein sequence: CASSQQGEYEQYF.

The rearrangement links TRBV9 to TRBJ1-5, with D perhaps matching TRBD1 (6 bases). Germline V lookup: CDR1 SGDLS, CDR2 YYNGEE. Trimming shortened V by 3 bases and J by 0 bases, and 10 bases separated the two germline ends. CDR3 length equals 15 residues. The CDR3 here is CASSAGQYSNQPQHF. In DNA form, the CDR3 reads TGTGCCAGCAGCGCTGGACAGTATAGCAATCAGCCCCAGCATTTT.

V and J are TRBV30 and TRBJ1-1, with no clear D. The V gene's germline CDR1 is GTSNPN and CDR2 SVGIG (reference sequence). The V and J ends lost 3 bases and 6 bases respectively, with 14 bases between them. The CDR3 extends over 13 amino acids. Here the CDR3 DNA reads TGTGCCTGGAGCCCCCCCCTAGGCGCTGAAGCTTTCTTT. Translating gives CAWSPPLGAEAFF.

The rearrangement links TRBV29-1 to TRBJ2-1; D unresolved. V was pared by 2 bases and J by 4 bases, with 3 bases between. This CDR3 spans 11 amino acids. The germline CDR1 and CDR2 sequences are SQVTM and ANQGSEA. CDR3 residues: CSVELYNEQFF. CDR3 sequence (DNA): TGCAGCGTTGAACTGTACAATGAGCAGTTCTTC.

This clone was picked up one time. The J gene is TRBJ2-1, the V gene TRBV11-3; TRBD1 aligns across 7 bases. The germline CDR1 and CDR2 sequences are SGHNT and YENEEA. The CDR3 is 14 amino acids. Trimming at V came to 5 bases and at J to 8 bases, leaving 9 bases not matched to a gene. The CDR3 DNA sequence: TGTGCCAGCAGCCGAGGGGGCACGATCGATGAGCAGTTCTTC. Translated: CASSRGGTIDEQFF.

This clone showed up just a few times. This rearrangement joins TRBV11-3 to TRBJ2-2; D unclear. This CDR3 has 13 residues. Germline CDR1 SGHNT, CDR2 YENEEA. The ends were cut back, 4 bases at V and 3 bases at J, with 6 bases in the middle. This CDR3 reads CASSSDYTGELFF. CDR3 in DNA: TGTGCCAGCAGCTCAGACTACACCGGGGAGCTGTTTTTT.

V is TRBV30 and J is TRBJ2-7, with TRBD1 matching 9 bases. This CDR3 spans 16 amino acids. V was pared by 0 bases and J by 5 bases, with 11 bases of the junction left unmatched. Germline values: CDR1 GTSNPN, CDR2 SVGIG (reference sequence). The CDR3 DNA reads TGTGCCTGGAGTGTACTCTGGACAGGGGTAGGCGACGAGCAGTACTTC. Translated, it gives CAWSVLWTGVGDEQYF.

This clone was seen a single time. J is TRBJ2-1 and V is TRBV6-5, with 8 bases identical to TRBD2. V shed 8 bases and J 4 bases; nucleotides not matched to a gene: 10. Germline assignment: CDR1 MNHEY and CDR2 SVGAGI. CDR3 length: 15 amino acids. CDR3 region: CASLSGASGYNEQFF. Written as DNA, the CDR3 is TGTGCCAGCCTCTCCGGGGCTAGCGGGTACAATGAGCAGTTCTTC.

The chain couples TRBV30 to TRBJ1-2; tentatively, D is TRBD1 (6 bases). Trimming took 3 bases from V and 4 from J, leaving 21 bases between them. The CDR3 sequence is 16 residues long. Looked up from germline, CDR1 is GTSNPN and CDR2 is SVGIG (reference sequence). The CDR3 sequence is CAWRPIRGGGTYGYTF. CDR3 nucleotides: TGTGCCTGGAGACCAATTAGGGGGGGAGGAACCTATGGCTACACCTTC.

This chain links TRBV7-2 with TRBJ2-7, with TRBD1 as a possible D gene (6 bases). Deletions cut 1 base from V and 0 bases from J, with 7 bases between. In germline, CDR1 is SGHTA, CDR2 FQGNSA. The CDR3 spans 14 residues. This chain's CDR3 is CASSLVDSSYEQYF. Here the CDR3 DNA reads TGTGCCAGCAGCTTAGTGGACAGCTCCTACGAGCAGTACTTC.

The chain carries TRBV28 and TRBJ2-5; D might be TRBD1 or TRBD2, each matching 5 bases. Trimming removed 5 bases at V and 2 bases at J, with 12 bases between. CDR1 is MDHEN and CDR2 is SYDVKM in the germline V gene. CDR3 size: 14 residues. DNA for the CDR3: TGTGCCAGCAGTCGCTCGGGACGGCAAGAGACCCAGTACTTC. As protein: CASSRSGRQETQYF.

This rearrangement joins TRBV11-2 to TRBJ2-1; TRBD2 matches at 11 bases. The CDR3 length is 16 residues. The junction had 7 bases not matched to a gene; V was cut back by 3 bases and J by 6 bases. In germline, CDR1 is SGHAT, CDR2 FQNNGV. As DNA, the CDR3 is TGTGCCAGCAGCTTGCCCCTAGCGGGAGGCCCCAATGAGCAGTTCTTC. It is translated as CASSLPLAGGPNEQFF. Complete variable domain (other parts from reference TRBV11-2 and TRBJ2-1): EAGVAQSPRYKIIEKRQSVAFWCNPISGHATLYWYQQILGQGPKLLIQFQNNGVVDDSQLPKDRFSAERLKGVDSTLKIQPAKLEDSAVYLCASSLPLAGGPNEQFFGPGTRLTVL.

The DNA of the CDR3 is TGTGCCAGCAGCGTAGACAGGGGGCCCAATGAGCAGTTCTTC. This translates into CASSVDRGPNEQFF. This chain joins TRBV5-4 and TRBJ2-1, with 10 positions matching TRBD1. V dropped 4 bases and J dropped 6; count of bases not matched to a gene: 4. CDR3 length equals 14 residues. Germline loops: CDR1 SGHNT, CDR2 YYREEE (reference sequence).

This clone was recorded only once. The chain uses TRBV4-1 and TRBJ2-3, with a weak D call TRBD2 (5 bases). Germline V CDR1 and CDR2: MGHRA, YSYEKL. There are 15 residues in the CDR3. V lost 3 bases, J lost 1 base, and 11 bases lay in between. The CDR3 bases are TGCGCCAGCAGCCACGGGATACCCGGCACAGATACGCAGTATTTT. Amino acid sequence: CASSHGIPGTDTQYF.

The CDR3 nucleotides read TGTGCCAGCAGCTTCGGGACTAGCGGCACAGATACGCAGTATTTT. Translated, it gives CASSFGTSGTDTQYF. The chain is built from TRBV7-9 and TRBJ2-3; 10 nucleotides match TRBD2. This CDR3 spans 15 amino acids. V was pared by 3 bases and J by 1 base, with 1 base of the junction left unmatched. Per the germline V gene, CDR1 is SEHNR and CDR2 is FQNEAQ (reference sequence).

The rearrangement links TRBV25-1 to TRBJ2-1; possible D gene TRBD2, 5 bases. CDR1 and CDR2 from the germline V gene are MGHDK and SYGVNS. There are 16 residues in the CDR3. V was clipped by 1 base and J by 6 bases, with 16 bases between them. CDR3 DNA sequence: TGTGCCAGCAGTGAATCATACCGTTCGGCGGGCAATGAGCAGTTCTTC. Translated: CASSESYRSAGNEQFF.

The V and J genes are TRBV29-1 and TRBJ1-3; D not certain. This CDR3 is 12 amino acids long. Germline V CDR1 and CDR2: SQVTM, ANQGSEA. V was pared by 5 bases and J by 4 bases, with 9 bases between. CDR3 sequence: CSVKAMGNTIYF. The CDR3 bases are TGCAGCGTTAAGGCCATGGGAAACACCATATATTTT.

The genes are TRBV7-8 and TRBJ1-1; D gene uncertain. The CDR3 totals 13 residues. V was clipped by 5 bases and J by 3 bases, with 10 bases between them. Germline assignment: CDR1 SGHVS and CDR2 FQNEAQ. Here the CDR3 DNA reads TGTGCCAGCAGCCCTAGGGCGTACACTGAAGCTTTCTTT. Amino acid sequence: CASSPRAYTEAFF.

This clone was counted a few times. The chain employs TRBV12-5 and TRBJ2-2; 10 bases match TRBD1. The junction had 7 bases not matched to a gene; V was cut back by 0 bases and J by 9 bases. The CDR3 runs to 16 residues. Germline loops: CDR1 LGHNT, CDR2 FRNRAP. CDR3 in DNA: TGTGCTAGTGGTTTGGTGGGACAGGGGAAACGTAGGGAGCTGTTTTTT. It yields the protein CASGLVGQGKRRELFF. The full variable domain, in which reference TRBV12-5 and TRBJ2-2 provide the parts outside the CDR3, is DARVTQTPRHKVTEMGQEVTMRCQPILGHNTVFWYRQTMMQGLELLAYFRNRAPLDDSGMPKDRFSAEMPDATLATLKIQPSEPRDSAVYFCASGLVGQGKRRELFFGEGSRLTVL.

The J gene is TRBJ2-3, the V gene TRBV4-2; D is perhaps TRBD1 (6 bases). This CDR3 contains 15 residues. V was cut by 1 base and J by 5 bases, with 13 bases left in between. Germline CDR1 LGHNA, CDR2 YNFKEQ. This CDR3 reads CASSQGAATGDTQYF. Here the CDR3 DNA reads TGTGCCAGCAGCCAAGGTGCTGCGACAGGAGATACGCAGTATTTT.

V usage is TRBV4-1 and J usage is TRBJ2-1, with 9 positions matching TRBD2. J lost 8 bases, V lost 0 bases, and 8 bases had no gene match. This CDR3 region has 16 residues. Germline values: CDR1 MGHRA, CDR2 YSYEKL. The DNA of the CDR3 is TGCGCCAGCAGCCAAGAGCCGGGACTAGCTCGATATGAGCAGTTCTTC. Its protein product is CASSQEPGLARYEQFF.

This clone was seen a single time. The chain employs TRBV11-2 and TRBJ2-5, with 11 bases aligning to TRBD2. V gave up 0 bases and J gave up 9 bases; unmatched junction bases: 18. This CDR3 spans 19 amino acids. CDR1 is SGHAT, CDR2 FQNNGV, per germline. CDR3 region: CASSLDHYGTSGQGRAQYF. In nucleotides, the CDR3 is TGTGCCAGCAGCTTAGACCACTACGGGACTAGCGGCCAGGGAAGGGCCCAGTACTTC. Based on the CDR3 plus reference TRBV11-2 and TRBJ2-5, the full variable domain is EAGVAQSPRYKIIEKRQSVAFWCNPISGHATLYWYQQILGQGPKLLIQFQNNGVVDDSQLPKDRFSAERLKGVDSTLKIQPAKLEDSAVYLCASSLDHYGTSGQGRAQYFGPGTRLLVL.

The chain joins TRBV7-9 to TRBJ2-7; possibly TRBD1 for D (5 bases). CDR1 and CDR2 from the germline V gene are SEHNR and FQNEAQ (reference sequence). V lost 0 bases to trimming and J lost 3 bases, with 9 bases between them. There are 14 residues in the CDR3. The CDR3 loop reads CASSLAGRNYEQYF. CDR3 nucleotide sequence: TGTGCCAGCAGCTTAGCGGGGCGGAACTACGAGCAGTACTTC.

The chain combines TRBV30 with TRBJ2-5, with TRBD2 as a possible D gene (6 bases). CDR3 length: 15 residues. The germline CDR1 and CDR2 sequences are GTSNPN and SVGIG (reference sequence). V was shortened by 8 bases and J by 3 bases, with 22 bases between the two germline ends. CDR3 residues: CAANAGTPSEETQYF. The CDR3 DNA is TGTGCCGCTAACGCGGGGACCCCATCAGAAGAGACCCAGTACTTC.

The CDR3 DNA reads as TGTGCCAGCAGCCGGGTATCTCAAGAGACCCAGTACTTC. It is translated as CASSRVSQETQYF. The genes are TRBV5-4 and TRBJ2-5, with unresolved D. V was pared by 4 bases and J by 2 bases, with 9 bases between. CDR3 size: 13 residues. Germline loops: CDR1 SGHNT, CDR2 YYREEE (reference sequence).

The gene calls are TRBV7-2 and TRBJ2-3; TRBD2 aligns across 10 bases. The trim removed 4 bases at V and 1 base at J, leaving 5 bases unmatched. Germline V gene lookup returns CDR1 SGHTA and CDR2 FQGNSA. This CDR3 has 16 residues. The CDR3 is CASSYKGTSGTDTQYF. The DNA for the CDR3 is TGTGCCAGCAGCTACAAGGGGACTAGCGGCACAGATACGCAGTATTTT.

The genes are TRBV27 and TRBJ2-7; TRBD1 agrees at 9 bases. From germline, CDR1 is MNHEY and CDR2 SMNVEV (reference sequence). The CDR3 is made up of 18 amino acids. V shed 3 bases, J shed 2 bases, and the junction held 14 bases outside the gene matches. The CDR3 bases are TGTGCCAGCAGTTTTCGACCCCTCGGACAGGGGCGAACCTACGAGCAGTACTTC. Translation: CASSFRPLGQGRTYEQYF.